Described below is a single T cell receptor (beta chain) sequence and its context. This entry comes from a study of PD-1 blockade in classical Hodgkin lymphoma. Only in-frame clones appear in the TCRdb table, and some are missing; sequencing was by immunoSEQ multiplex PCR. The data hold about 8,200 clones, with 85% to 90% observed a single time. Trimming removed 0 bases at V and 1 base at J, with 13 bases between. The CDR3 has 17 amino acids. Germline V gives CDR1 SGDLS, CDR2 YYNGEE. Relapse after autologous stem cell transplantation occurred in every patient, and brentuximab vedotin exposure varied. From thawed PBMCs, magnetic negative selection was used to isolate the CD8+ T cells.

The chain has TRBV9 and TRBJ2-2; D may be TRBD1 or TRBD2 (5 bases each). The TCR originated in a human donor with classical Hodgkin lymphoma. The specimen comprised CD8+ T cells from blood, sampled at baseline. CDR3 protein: CASSVARDPRNTGELFF. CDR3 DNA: TGTGCCAGCAGCGTAGCTAGGGACCCCAGGAACACCGGGGAGCTGTTTTTT.